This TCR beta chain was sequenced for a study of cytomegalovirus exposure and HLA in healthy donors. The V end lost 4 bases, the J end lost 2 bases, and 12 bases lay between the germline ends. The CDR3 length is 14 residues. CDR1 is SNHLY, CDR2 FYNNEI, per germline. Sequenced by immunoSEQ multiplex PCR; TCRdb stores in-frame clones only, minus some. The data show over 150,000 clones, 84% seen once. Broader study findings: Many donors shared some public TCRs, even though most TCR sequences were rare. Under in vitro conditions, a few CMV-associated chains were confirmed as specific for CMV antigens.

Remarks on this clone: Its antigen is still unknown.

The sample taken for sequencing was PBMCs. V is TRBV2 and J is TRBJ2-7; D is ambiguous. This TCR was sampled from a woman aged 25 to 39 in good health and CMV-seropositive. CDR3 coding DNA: TGTGCCAGCAGTGTCTACAGATCGGCCTACGAGCAGTACTTC. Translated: CASSVYRSAYEQYF.